There are a few counts of the clone carrying this TCR beta chain. The antigen is undetermined. This record belongs to a study of T-cell reconstitution after alpha-beta-depleted transplantation in children. Study-wide results and limits: One year after transplant, T-cell counts and diversity came mostly from newly produced T cells.

V lost 4 bases and J lost 4; bases outside the gene matches: 8. The CDR3 extends over 15 amino acids. The germline gives CDR1 SGHRS, CDR2 YFSETQ. Construction of the TCRbeta library involved unique molecular identifiers. One entry per CDR3 protein results from TCRdb running MiXCR on the PCR reads. Of more than 200,000 distinct CDR3 sequences in the sample, about 15% were seen once. This TCR derives from a male patient under 10 years old who had a stem cell transplant for acute lymphoblastic leukemia, so the T cells may come from the graft donor. This chain connects TRBV5-1 to TRBJ2-3; 8 bases are shared with TRBD1. This material consisted of PBMCs, mostly from graft donor cells, taken 360 days after TCRalphabeta/CD19-depleted stem cell transplant. The CDR3 spells CASSPGPGGADTQYF. DNA for the CDR3: TGCGCCAGCAGCCCCGGCCCAGGGGGCGCAGATACGCAGTATTTT.